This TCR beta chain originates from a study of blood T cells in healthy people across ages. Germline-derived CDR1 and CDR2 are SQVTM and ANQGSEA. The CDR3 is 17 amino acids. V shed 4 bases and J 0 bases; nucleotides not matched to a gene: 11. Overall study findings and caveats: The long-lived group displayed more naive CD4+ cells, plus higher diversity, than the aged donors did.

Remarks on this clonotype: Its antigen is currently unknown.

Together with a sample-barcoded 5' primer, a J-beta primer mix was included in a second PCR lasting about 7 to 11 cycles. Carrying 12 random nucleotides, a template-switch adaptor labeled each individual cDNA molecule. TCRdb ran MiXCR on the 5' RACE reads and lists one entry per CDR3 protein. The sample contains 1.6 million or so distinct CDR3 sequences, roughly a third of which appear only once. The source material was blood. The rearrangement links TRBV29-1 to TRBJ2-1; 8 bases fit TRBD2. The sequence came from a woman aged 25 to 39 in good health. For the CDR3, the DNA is TGCAGCGTTGTTGGGGCTAGCGGGTATCGCTCCTACAATGAGCAGTTCTTC. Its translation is CSVVGASGYRSYNEQFF.